Each of the 10 T cell receptor beta chains below was sequenced from the same sample in a study of T cells in Graves' hyperthyroidism and ophthalmopathy. RNA transcripts yielded amplified TCR beta CDR3 regions. A set of HTBI primers served as the primers for a first-round RT-PCR of the TCR CDR3. MiXCR was run by TCRdb on the multiplex PCR reads, yielding one entry per CDR3 protein. The sample holds fewer than 450,000 distinct CDR3 sequences, 11% to 15% seen once. The sequenced sample consisted of blood. These receptors all stem from a man aged 45-65 years with Graves' ophthalmopathy.

This clonotype was picked up many times. The rearrangement joins TRBV28 to TRBJ2-5; D gene uncertain. The CDR3 consists of 14 residues. Germline CDR1 reads MDHEN; CDR2 reads SYDVKM. V gave up 8 bases and J gave up 4 bases, with 17 bases separating them. CDR3 DNA: TGTGCCAGCTCCGTGGGCCCTCCCCGAGAGACCCAGTACTTC. Its protein is CASSVGPPRETQYF.

This clonotype was observed at least ten times. The chain links TRBV14 to TRBJ2-7; D gene unclear. This CDR3 has 13 residues. V lost 2 bases, J lost 3 bases, and 8 bases lay in between. Germline CDR1 is SGHDN and CDR2 is FVKESK. CDR3 nucleotides: TGTGCCAGCAGCCAATATTCGGGCTACGAGCAGTACTTC. Translating it yields CASSQYSGYEQYF.

The table lists this clonotype with many counts. This sequence joins TRBV18 and TRBJ2-7, with a weak D call TRBD1 (7 bases). The V end was cut by 6 bases, the J end by 7 bases, with 16 bases between. The CDR3 consists of 13 residues. Germline V gene lookup returns CDR1 KGHSH and CDR2 LQKENI. CDR3 sequence: CASSAGAGGEQYF. As DNA, the CDR3 is TGTGCCAGCTCGGCCGGGGCAGGGGGGGAGCAGTACTTC.

In its sample, this clonotype was seen many times. The V call is TRBV7-9, the J call TRBJ1-1, with D hard to call. The V end lost 1 base, the J end lost 1 base, and 4 bases lay between the germline ends. CDR1 and CDR2 (germline): SEHNR, FQNEAQ (reference sequence). This CDR3 comprises 13 residues. CDR3 nucleotide sequence: TGTGCCAGCAGCTTAGGTTCGAACACTGAAGCTTTCTTT. Protein: CASSLGSNTEAFF.

Many counts were recorded for this clonotype. This chain uses TRBV3-1 with TRBJ2-3; 7 bases fit TRBD2. The CDR3 runs to 16 residues. Per the germline V gene, CDR1 is LGHDT and CDR2 is YNNKEL (reference sequence). The V and J ends lost 5 bases and 4 bases, in that order; junction bases with no gene match: 12. The CDR3 reads CASSARGERESDTQYF. The DNA of the CDR3 is TGTGCCAGCAGCGCCCGAGGTGAGCGGGAATCAGATACGCAGTATTTT.

This clonotype was detected ten times or more. The J gene is TRBJ1-2, the V gene TRBV27; D uncertain. Per the germline V gene, CDR1 is MNHEY and CDR2 is SMNVEV (reference sequence). The length of the CDR3 is 12 residues. Trimming took off 8 bases at V and 7 bases at J, with 14 bases between the two ends. The CDR3 bases are TGTGCCAGCCGACTTCTCCGGGGTGGCTACACCTTC. It encodes CASRLLRGGYTF.

This clonotype was detected many times. The rearrangement uses TRBV3-1 and TRBJ2-5; 13 nucleotides align to TRBD2. Germline V CDR1 and CDR2: LGHDT, YNNKEL (reference sequence). Trimming took 4 bases from V and 2 from J; bases not matched to a gene: 7. The CDR3 has 17 amino acids. CDR3 coding DNA: TGTGCCAGCAGCCGCCGAGGGGGACTAGCGGGACAAGAGACCCAGTACTTC. It specifies CASSRRGGLAGQETQYF.

This clonotype was detected many times. The J gene is TRBJ2-7, the V gene TRBV28, with 10 bases lining up with TRBD1. With V trimmed by 6 bases and J by 0 bases, 11 bases remained unmatched. The V gene's germline CDR1 is MDHEN and CDR2 SYDVKM. The CDR3 is 17 amino acids. The CDR3 sequence: CASSPPIRDRGSYEQYF. CDR3 coding DNA: TGTGCCAGCAGCCCTCCAATCCGGGACAGGGGCTCCTACGAGCAGTACTTC.

A few counts support this clonotype. The rearrangement links TRBV19 to TRBJ2-6; D uncertain. This CDR3 spans 16 amino acids. Trimming stripped 4 bases from V and 2 bases from J, with 12 bases between. Germline CDR1 reads LNHDA; CDR2 reads SQIVND (reference sequence). The DNA for the CDR3 is TGTGCCAGTAGTACCGGATGGATCCCTGGGGCCAACGTCCTGACTTTC. It translates to CASSTGWIPGANVLTF.

This clonotype was detected a few times. The V gene is TRBV20-1, the J gene TRBJ2-7; 7 nucleotides line up with TRBD2. Germline CDR1 and CDR2: DFQATT and SNEGSKA (reference sequence). J lost 2 bases, V lost 4 bases, and 5 bases had no gene match. CDR3 size: 13 residues. As DNA, the CDR3 is TGCAGTGCTAACCCTAGCGGAACCTACGAGCAGTACTTC. Amino acids: CSANPSGTYEQYF.